The 10 T cell receptor beta chains listed next were all sequenced from one sample in a study of graft-versus-host responses after intestinal transplantation. These TCRs' antigens remain unknown. Here immunoSEQ multiplex PCR was the method, and the copy in TCRdb shows in-frame clones only, minus some. The sample contains 85,000 to 100,000 clones, roughly 90% of which appear only once. The sample in question was unstimulated CD4+ T cells sorted from spleen or lymph node cells, obtained before intestinal transplant. These receptors were taken from a human donor who received an intestinal transplant.

This chain links TRBV19 with TRBJ1-2; 7 bases fit TRBD1. This CDR3 has 13 residues. Germline values: CDR1 LNHDA, CDR2 SQIVND (reference sequence). V gave up 7 bases and J gave up 10 bases; unmatched junction bases: 12. The CDR3 spells CASNRGGEGAYTF. The CDR3 nucleotides read TGTGCCAGTAACAGGGGAGGAGAGGGCGCCTACACCTTC.

V gene TRBV4-2 combines with J gene TRBJ2-7; the match to TRBD1 covers 10 bases. CDR1 is LGHNA, CDR2 YNFKEQ, per germline. V trimming: 5 bases; J trimming: 2 bases; junction bases outside the gene matches: 6. The CDR3 extends over 15 amino acids. The CDR3 DNA follows: TGTGCCAGCAGCGGACAGGGGGGCCTCACCTACGAGCAGTACTTC. Amino acids: CASSGQGGLTYEQYF.

The V and J genes are TRBV30 and TRBJ2-5; weak D call: TRBD1 (5 bases). The DNA matches TRBJ2-7 better at its end, which makes the J call doubtful. This CDR3 is built from 14 residues. The germline V gene has CDR1 GTSNPN and CDR2 SVGIG (reference sequence). Here the CDR3 DNA reads TGTGCCTGGAGTGTACTTAGAAGGGGCGACGAGCAGTACTTC. This translates into CAWSVLRRGDEQYF.

Only one count was recorded for this clone. The CDR3 DNA is TGTGCCAGCAGCTTAGGGACTAGCGGGGGGGTTACAGATACGCAGTATTTT. It specifies CASSLGTSGGVTDTQYF. The chain links TRBV11-2 to TRBJ2-3; 15 nucleotides match TRBD2. J was trimmed by 3 bases and V by 1 base; bases with no gene match: 2. Germline lookup yields CDR1 SGHAT and CDR2 FQNNGV. The CDR3 contains 17 residues. The full variable domain, completed using reference TRBV11-2 and TRBJ2-3, is EAGVAQSPRYKIIEKRQSVAFWCNPISGHATLYWYQQILGQGPKLLIQFQNNGVVDDSQLPKDRFSAERLKGVDSTLKIQPAKLEDSAVYLCASSLGTSGGVTDTQYFGPGTRLTVL.

As concerns this clone: The junction departs from germline at one end; a sequencing error may be responsible. This chain joins TRBV4-1 and TRBJ2-7, with 11 bases matching TRBD2. CDR3 length: 14 residues. Germline values: CDR1 MGHRA, CDR2 YSYEKL. The chain's CDR3 is CAGSPTSGAYEQYF. DNA of the CDR3: TGCGCCGGCAGCCCGACTAGCGGGGCCTACGAGCAGTACTTC.

The chain is built from TRBV5-1 and TRBJ2-1; TRBD1 might be the D (6 bases). CDR1 and CDR2 (germline): SGHRS, YFSETQ. The CDR3 spans 14 residues. V dropped 0 bases and J dropped 10 bases, with 14 bases sitting between them. CDR3 in DNA: TGCGCCAGCAGCTTGGTAGTGGACAGTCCGGAGCAGTTCTTC. Amino acid sequence: CASSLVVDSPEQFF.

The V call is TRBV6-1, the J call TRBJ1-4; weak D call: TRBD1 (6 bases). The CDR3 spans 18 residues. V was shortened by 4 bases and J by 0 bases, with 18 bases between the two germline ends. Germline V gives CDR1 MNHNS, CDR2 SASEGT. CDR3 region: CASSAQGGAPATNEKLFF. The CDR3 coding sequence is TGTGCCAGCAGTGCCCAAGGGGGGGCTCCAGCAACTAATGAAAAACTGTTTTTT.

J is TRBJ2-1 and V is TRBV5-6, with D perhaps matching TRBD2 (5 bases). Trimming left V 0 bases short and J 2 bases short, with 6 bases between. CDR3 length: 14 amino acids. CDR1 and CDR2 (germline): SGHDT, YYEEEE. The CDR3 coding sequence is TGTGCCAGCAGCTTGGCCGGGACCTACAATGAGCAGTTCTTC. Its protein is CASSLAGTYNEQFF.

The chain is built from TRBV9 and TRBJ2-6; 12 bases map to TRBD1. The V segment lost 4 bases and the J segment 4 bases; nucleotides outside the gene matches: 15. The CDR3 extends over 20 amino acids. CDR1 is SGDLS, CDR2 YYNGEE, per germline. This chain's CDR3 is CASSQEDPGQGAEGANVLTF. In nucleotides, the CDR3 is TGTGCCAGCAGCCAAGAGGACCCGGGACAGGGGGCGGAAGGGGCCAACGTCCTGACTTTC.

In this sample, this clone turned up a few times. The chain employs TRBV19 and TRBJ1-5; 7 positions match TRBD1. Germline assignment: CDR1 LNHDA and CDR2 SQIVND (reference sequence). J gave up 4 bases and V 3 bases, and 6 bases lay outside the gene matches. The CDR3 runs to 15 residues. CDR3 in DNA: TGTGCCAGTAGTATTCGACAGGGCACAAATCAGCCCCAGCATTTT. It translates to CASSIRQGTNQPQHF.